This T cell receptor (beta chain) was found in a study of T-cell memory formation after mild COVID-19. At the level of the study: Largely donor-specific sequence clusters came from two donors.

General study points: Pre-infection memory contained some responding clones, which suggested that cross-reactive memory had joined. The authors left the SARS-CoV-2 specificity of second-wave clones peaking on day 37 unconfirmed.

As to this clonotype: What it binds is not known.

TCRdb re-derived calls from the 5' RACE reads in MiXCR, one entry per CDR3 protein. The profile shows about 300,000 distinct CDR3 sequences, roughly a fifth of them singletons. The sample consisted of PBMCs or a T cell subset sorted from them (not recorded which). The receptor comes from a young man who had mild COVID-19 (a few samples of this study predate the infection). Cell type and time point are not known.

The CDR3 DNA reads as TGTGCCAGCAGCGCGGAGGGAGCGAGACGGACAGATACGCAGTATTTT. Protein sequence: CASSAEGARRTDTQYF. V usage is TRBV9 and J usage is TRBJ2-3, with a weak D call TRBD2 (6 bases). This CDR3 spans 16 amino acids. V was pared by 3 bases and J by 3 bases, with 17 bases between. Germline CDR1 and CDR2: SGDLS and YYNGEE.